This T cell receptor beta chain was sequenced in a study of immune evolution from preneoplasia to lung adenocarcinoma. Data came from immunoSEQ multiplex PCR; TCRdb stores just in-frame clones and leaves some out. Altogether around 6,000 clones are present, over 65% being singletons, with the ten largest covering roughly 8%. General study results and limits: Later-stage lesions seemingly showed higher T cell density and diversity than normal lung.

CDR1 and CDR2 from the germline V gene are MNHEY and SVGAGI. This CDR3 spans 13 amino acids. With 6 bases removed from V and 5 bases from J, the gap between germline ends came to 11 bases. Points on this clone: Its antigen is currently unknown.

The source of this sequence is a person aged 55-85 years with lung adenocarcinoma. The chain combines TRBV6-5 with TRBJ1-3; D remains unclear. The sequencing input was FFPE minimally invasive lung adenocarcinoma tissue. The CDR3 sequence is CASSPAQRNTIYF. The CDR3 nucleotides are TGTGCCAGCAGCCCGGCCCAGCGAAACACCATATATTTT.